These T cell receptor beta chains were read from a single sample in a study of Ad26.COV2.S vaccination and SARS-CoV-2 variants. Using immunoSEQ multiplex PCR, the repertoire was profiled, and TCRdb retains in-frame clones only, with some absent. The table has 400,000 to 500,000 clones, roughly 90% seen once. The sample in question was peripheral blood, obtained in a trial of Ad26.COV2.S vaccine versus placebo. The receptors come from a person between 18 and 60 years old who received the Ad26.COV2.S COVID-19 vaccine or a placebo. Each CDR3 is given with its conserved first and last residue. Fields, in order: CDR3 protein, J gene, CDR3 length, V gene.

CDR3 protein: CATSDRGKSYNEQFF
J gene: TRBJ2-1
CDR3 length: 15
V gene: TRBV24-1

CDR3 protein: CASSLVRGASTDTQYF
J gene: TRBJ2-3
CDR3 length: 16
V gene: TRBV5-6

CDR3 protein: CASSLYPGGGEAFF
J gene: TRBJ1-1
CDR3 length: 14
V gene: TRBV27

CDR3 protein: CAISADSRVALHF
J gene: TRBJ1-6
CDR3 length: 13
V gene: TRBV10-3

CDR3 protein: CASSLDVPGEQFF
J gene: TRBJ2-1
CDR3 length: 13
V gene: TRBV12-3/TRBV12-4

CDR3 protein: CALDSPGGYEQFF
J gene: TRBJ2-1
CDR3 length: 13
V gene: TRBV25-1

CDR3 protein: CASSGDRGHFNEKLFF
J gene: TRBJ1-4
CDR3 length: 16
V gene: TRBV10-1

CDR3 protein: CASSSPSGFPYGYTF
J gene: TRBJ1-2
CDR3 length: 15
V gene: TRBV5-4

CDR3 protein: CASILEAGGGYEQFF
J gene: TRBJ2-1
CDR3 length: 15
V gene: TRBV7-6

CDR3 protein: CASSSILMNEQYF
J gene: TRBJ2-7
CDR3 length: 13
V gene: TRBV7-8

CDR3 protein: CASSIHFSTGELFF
J gene: TRBJ2-2
CDR3 length: 14
V gene: TRBV19

CDR3 protein: CASKRPGGWEQYF
J gene: TRBJ2-7
CDR3 length: 13
V gene: TRBV6-5

CDR3 protein: CASRRTPGQQETQYF
J gene: TRBJ2-5
CDR3 length: 15
V gene: TRBV5-6

CDR3 protein: CASSLANSPLHF
J gene: TRBJ1-6
CDR3 length: 12
V gene: TRBV12-3/TRBV12-4

CDR3 protein: CASSEYASGGTDTQYF
J gene: TRBJ2-3
CDR3 length: 16
V gene: TRBV6-1

CDR3 protein: CAWIGGGAEETQYF
J gene: TRBJ2-5
CDR3 length: 14
V gene: TRBV30